The following is a TCR beta chain sequence with its context. Here immunoSEQ multiplex PCR was the method, and the copy in TCRdb shows in-frame clones only, minus some. Of 9,000 to 15,000 clones listed, around nine tenths are singletons. The source of the sample is a study of OX40 agonist ivuxolimab in advanced cancers. Looked up from germline, CDR1 is SGHVS and CDR2 is FQNEAQ. V lost 2 bases and J 4 bases, leaving 12 bases between the germline ends. The CDR3 extends over 14 amino acids. The origin of this receptor is an adult with an advanced solid tumor such as melanoma, head and neck, liver or kidney cancer. V gene TRBV7-8 combines with J gene TRBJ2-7; maybe TRBD1 (5 bases). This sample comprised CD4+ or CD8+ T cells sorted from blood, obtained in a trial of the OX40 agonist ivuxolimab. In nucleotides, the CDR3 is TGTGCCAGCAGCTTACGGCAGGGCCGGTACGAGCAGTACTTC. Protein product: CASSLRQGRYEQYF.